A selection of T cell receptor beta chains follows, all from one sample in a study of T cells in Graves' hyperthyroidism and ophthalmopathy. One entry per CDR3 protein results from TCRdb running MiXCR on the multiplex PCR reads. The table has hundreds of thousands of distinct CDR3 sequences, around 38% seen once; the top ten hold around 9.3%. The sequencing sample was made of blood. The receptors were sampled from a man aged 18-30 years with Graves' hyperthyroidism. Both conserved end residues are part of each CDR3. D genes are given only for firm matches. Expanded clones are given a class, and other clones once, few, many or no size at all.

13	TRBJ1-1	TRBV2	-	-	CASKGGGLTEAFF	TGTGCCAGCAAAGGAGGGGGTCTAACTGAAGCTTTCTTT
18	TRBJ1-3	TRBV5-1	-	-	CASSRTQTGELTGNTIYF	TGCGCCAGCTCTCGAACTCAGACAGGAGAACTGACTGGAAACACCATATATTTT
14	TRBJ2-7	TRBV11-2	few	TRBD1	CASSTGTGGSEQYF	TGTGCCAGCAGTACCGGGACAGGGGGTTCCGAGCAGTACTTC
15	TRBJ1-5	TRBV2	many	-	CASSDREWSNQPQHF	TGTGCCAGCAGTGACCGGGAATGGAGCAATCAGCCCCAGCATTTT
14	TRBJ2-2	TRBV7-9	many	-	CASSSNSRIGELFF	TGTGCCAGCAGCTCTAACTCCCGCATCGGGGAGCTGTTTTTT
15	TRBJ1-1	TRBV15	many	TRBD1	CATSRGTGGGIEAFF	TGTGCCACCAGCAGAGGGACAGGGGGCGGAATTGAAGCTTTCTTT
15	TRBJ2-6	TRBV12-3/TRBV12-4	few	-	CASSFRSFGANVLTF	TGTGCCAGCAGTTTTCGAAGCTTTGGGGCCAACGTCCTGACTTTC
14	TRBJ2-5	TRBV12-3/TRBV12-4	few	-	CASSQRLFQETQYF	TGTGCCAGCAGTCAGAGACTGTTTCAAGAGACCCAGTACTTC
14	TRBJ2-5	TRBV20-1	few	TRBD2	CSAGIAGEQETQYF	TGCAGTGCTGGTATAGCGGGAGAACAAGAGACCCAGTACTTC
15	TRBJ1-1	TRBV4-3	-	-	CASSQDGGEGTEAFF	TGCGCCAGCAGCCAAGATGGGGGAGAGGGCACTGAAGCTTTCTTT
15	TRBJ1-5	TRBV7-9	-	TRBD1	CASSPTGGPDQPQHF	TGTGCCAGCAGCCCCACAGGGGGACCCGATCAGCCCCAGCATTTT
16	TRBJ2-7	TRBV7-8	-	TRBD2	CASSQTPGLAVYEQYF	TGTGCCAGCAGCCAAACTCCGGGACTAGCGGTCTACGAGCAGTACTTC
14	TRBJ1-6	TRBV6-6	-	-	CASTPGQGRSPLHF	TGTGCCAGCACCCCCGGGCAGGGGAGGTCACCCCTCCACTTT
13	TRBJ1-6	TRBV6-5	few	-	CASSPRVSSPLHF	TGTGCCAGCTCGCCCAGGGTGTCGTCACCCCTCCACTTT
13	TRBJ1-3	TRBV20-1	many	-	CSASGGAGNTIYF	TGCAGTGCTAGCGGTGGGGCTGGAAACACCATATATTTT
12	TRBJ1-6	TRBV9	many	-	CASSASNSPLHF	TGTGCCAGCAGCGCCTCAAATTCACCCCTCCACTTT
14	TRBJ2-7	TRBV15	-	TRBD2	CASQRGLSSYEQYF	TGTGCCAGCCAGCGGGGGCTAAGCTCCTACGAGCAGTACTTC
13	TRBJ1-2	TRBV5-1	many	-	CASSLVGDDGYTF	TGCGCCAGCAGCTTGGTCGGGGACGACGGCTACACCTTC
18	TRBJ2-5	TRBV20-1	few	TRBD1	CSASGPSGQATPQETQYF	TGCAGTGCTAGCGGGCCTTCTGGACAGGCGACCCCACAAGAGACCCAGTACTTC
13	TRBJ2-7	TRBV7-6	many	-	CASNAGAAYEQYF	TGTGCCAGCAATGCAGGGGCCGCCTACGAGCAGTACTTC
13	TRBJ1-2	TRBV6-1	few	-	CASNQHDGDGYTF	TGTGCCAGCAATCAACACGACGGCGATGGCTACACCTTC
14	TRBJ2-7	TRBV7-8	many	TRBD2	CASSSSGSSYEQYF	TGTGCCAGCAGCTCTAGCGGGAGCTCCTACGAGCAGTACTTC
17	TRBJ2-2	TRBV2	-	-	CASSDPLAIPNTGELFF	TGTGCCAGCAGTGATCCCTTGGCTATCCCGAACACCGGGGAGCTGTTTTTT
15	TRBJ1-5	TRBV15	many	-	CATSRGANSNQPQHF	TGTGCCACCAGCAGAGGGGCCAATAGCAATCAGCCCCAGCATTTT
16	TRBJ1-1	TRBV7-9	-	-	CASSQYRHSTNTEAFF	TGTGCCAGCAGCCAGTATCGTCACAGCACTAACACTGAAGCTTTCTTT
13	TRBJ2-7	TRBV6-6	once	-	CASSRRLGYEQYF	TGTGCCAGCAGTCGCCGACTTGGTTACGAGCAGTACTTC
14	TRBJ2-7	TRBV6-5	-	TRBD1	CASSNPGQGDEQYF	TGTGCCAGCAGTAACCCGGGACAGGGGGACGAGCAGTACTTC
17	TRBJ2-5	TRBV6-5	-	-	CASREPTEGTLAETQYF	TGTGCCAGCAGGGAACCGACTGAGGGGACCCTCGCTGAGACCCAGTACTTC
14	TRBJ1-2	TRBV5-1	-	-	CASSLQGEDYGYTF	TGCGCCAGCAGCTTACAGGGAGAAGACTATGGCTACACCTTC
13	TRBJ1-5	TRBV19	many	-	CASSMPGREPQHF	TGTGCCAGTAGTATGCCAGGGAGGGAACCCCAGCATTTT
15	TRBJ1-4	TRBV5-1	-	-	CASSRARVTNEKLFF	TGTGCCAGCAGCCGCGCCAGGGTAACTAATGAAAAACTGTTTTTT
13	TRBJ1-1	TRBV19	-	-	CASSMPRWTEAFF	TGTGCCAGTAGTATGCCCAGGTGGACTGAAGCTTTCTTT
13	TRBJ2-2	TRBV3-1	-	-	CASSQDSDGELFF	TGTGCCAGCAGCCAAGATTCCGACGGGGAGCTGTTTTTT
14	TRBJ1-5	TRBV12-3/TRBV12-4	many	-	CASSYGRSNQPQHF	TGTGCCAGCAGCTACGGACGGTCCAATCAGCCCCAGCATTTT
12	TRBJ2-7	TRBV5-6	few	-	CASSLKGFEQYF	TGTGCCAGCAGCTTGAAGGGTTTCGAGCAGTACTTC
14	TRBJ2-2	TRBV15	many	TRBD2	CASSGGRGTGELFF	TGTGCCAGTTCAGGAGGGAGGGGCACCGGGGAGCTGTTTTTT
14	TRBJ2-7	TRBV25-1	many	-	CATTPSNGVRRQYF	TGTGCCACAACCCCATCCAACGGGGTAAGGCGGCAGTACTTC
14	TRBJ2-7	TRBV14	-	TRBD1	CASSPRDRGWEQYF	TGTGCCAGCAGCCCACGGGACAGGGGATGGGAGCAGTACTTC
15	TRBJ1-2	TRBV5-1	-	-	CASSGGGTPNYGYTF	TGCGCCAGCAGCGGGGGGGGGACGCCTAACTATGGCTACACCTTC
13	TRBJ2-7	TRBV15	many	-	CATSNGQTYEQYF	TGTGCCACCAGCAACGGACAGACCTACGAGCAGTACTTC